These 12 T cell receptor beta chains were sequenced from one sample in a study of blood T cell repertoires in COVID-19. Sequenced by immunoSEQ multiplex PCR; TCRdb stores in-frame clones only, minus some. The sample contains approximately 430,000 clones, about nine tenths of which appear only once. The sample comprised peripheral blood. The receptors come from a woman aged 25 to 39 with active or convalescent COVID-19.

This CDR3 is CASSSYPLEVFRDRDGYTF. For the CDR3, the DNA is TGTGCCAGCAGCTCATACCCCCTTGAGGTATTCAGGGACAGAGATGGCTACACCTTC. This chain uses TRBV11-2 with TRBJ1-2; 7 nucleotides align to TRBD1. The CDR3 is 19 amino acids. CDR1 and CDR2 from the germline V gene are SGHAT and FQNNGV. The J segment lost 6 bases and the V segment lost 4 bases, leaving 23 bases of the junction unmatched. The full variable domain, its missing parts supplied by reference TRBV11-2 and TRBJ1-2, is EAGVAQSPRYKIIEKRQSVAFWCNPISGHATLYWYQQILGQGPKLLIQFQNNGVVDDSQLPKDRFSAERLKGVDSTLKIQPAKLEDSAVYLCASSSYPLEVFRDRDGYTFGSGTRLTVV.

The chain carries TRBV27 and TRBJ1-2; 12 bases match TRBD1. The length of the CDR3 is 15 residues. Per the germline V gene, CDR1 is MNHEY and CDR2 is SMNVEV (reference sequence). Trimming at V came to 9 bases and at J to 8 bases, leaving 13 bases not matched to a gene. Here the CDR3 reads CASYGDRGQASGYTF. CDR3 bases: TGTGCCAGTTATGGGGACAGGGGGCAAGCAAGCGGCTACACCTTC.

This sequence joins TRBV18 and TRBJ1-1, with a weak D call TRBD1 (5 bases). Germline CDR1 reads KGHSH; CDR2 reads LQKENI. V was trimmed by 7 bases and J by 2 bases, leaving 11 bases between them. This CDR3 contains 13 residues. CDR3 bases: TGTGCCAGCTGCCCAGACAGAAACACTGAAGCTTTCTTT. Its translation is CASCPDRNTEAFF.

V gene TRBV3-1 (or the pseudogene TRBV3-2) combines with J gene TRBJ2-3, with 10 bases fitting TRBD2. With V trimmed by 4 bases and J by 3 bases, 10 bases remained unmatched. Germline values: CDR1 LGHDT, CDR2 YNNKEL (reference sequence). CDR3 length: 17 amino acids. The CDR3 loop is CASSLPRASGRTDTQYF. CDR3 coding DNA: TGTGCCAGCAGCCTCCCTCGGGCTAGCGGGAGAACAGATACGCAGTATTTT.

The chain couples TRBV29-1 to TRBJ1-1, with D hard to call. Trimming took off 1 base at V and 0 bases at J, with 9 bases between the two ends. The length of the CDR3 is 14 residues. Germline V gives CDR1 SQVTM, CDR2 ANQGSEA. This chain's CDR3 is CSVEGRLMNTEAFF. DNA for the CDR3: TGCAGCGTTGAAGGCAGGCTAATGAACACTGAAGCTTTCTTT.

This clone showed up just once. The chain has TRBV7-9 and TRBJ2-7, with D maybe TRBD2 (6 bases). CDR1 is SEHNR, CDR2 FQNEAQ, per germline (reference sequence). The CDR3 consists of 16 residues. The V gene lost 4 bases and the J gene lost 3 bases, with 19 bases spanning the gap. The CDR3 sequence is CASSSGLTSGVYEQYF. For the CDR3, the DNA is TGTGCCAGCAGCTCCGGACTGACGTCGGGGGTCTACGAGCAGTACTTC.

The CDR3 is CSVRTGGIYGYTF. The DNA for the CDR3 is TGCAGCGTTAGGACAGGGGGCATCTATGGCTACACCTTC. The V call is TRBV29-1, the J call TRBJ1-2; 11 bases line up with TRBD1. The V gene's germline CDR1 is SQVTM and CDR2 ANQGSEA. This CDR3 is built from 13 residues. Trimming took 5 bases from V and 4 from J; bases not matched to a gene: 3.

The CDR3 DNA sequence: TGTGCCAGCAGCCCCATTGGACTAGCGAAAGAGACCCAGTACTTC. Amino acid sequence: CASSPIGLAKETQYF. The V call is TRBV7-9, the J call TRBJ2-5; the match to TRBD2 covers 9 bases. The CDR3 totals 15 residues. Looked up from germline, CDR1 is SEHNR and CDR2 is FQNEAQ (reference sequence). J lost 3 bases, V lost 5 bases, and 7 bases had no gene match.

This clone has just one count. V gene TRBV5-1 combines with J gene TRBJ2-2, with TRBD2 identical over 7 bases. Germline V gene sequence: CDR1 SGHRS, CDR2 YFSETQ. The J segment lost 6 bases and the V segment lost 4 bases, leaving 12 bases of the junction unmatched. CDR3 size: 16 residues. In DNA, the CDR3 is TGCGCCAGCAGCGCCATCTTGGGCGGGGGATCCGGGGAGCTGTTTTTT. Its protein product is CASSAILGGGSGELFF.

The rearrangement links TRBV6-5 to TRBJ2-3; the match to TRBD1 covers 10 bases. Unmatched junction bases numbered 5, after V lost 7 bases and J lost 4 bases. CDR3 length: 14 amino acids. Per the germline V gene, CDR1 is MNHEY and CDR2 is SVGAGI. The CDR3 region is CASTTDRGSDTQYF. The CDR3, as DNA: TGTGCCAGCACCACGGACAGGGGGTCAGATACGCAGTATTTT.

This sequence joins TRBV19 and TRBJ1-6; unclear D gene. The CDR3 contains 13 residues. The germline V gene has CDR1 LNHDA and CDR2 SQIVND (reference sequence). Trimming took off 1 base at V and 8 bases at J, with 6 bases between the two ends. The CDR3 DNA follows: TGTGCCAGTAGTATAGGCCCGGATTCACCCCTCCACTTT. Translating it yields CASSIGPDSPLHF.

The rearrangement uses TRBV10-2 and TRBJ2-1; 10 bases line up with TRBD2. V lost 6 bases and J lost 3; bases outside the gene matches: 8. CDR1 and CDR2 (germline): WSHSY, SAAADI. The CDR3 consists of 16 residues. CDR3 amino acids: CASRSGLALNYNEQFF. DNA for the CDR3: TGCGCCAGCAGGTCGGGACTAGCGTTAAACTACAATGAGCAGTTCTTC.